Below, one T cell receptor (beta chain) is given with its context. There is no known antigen for this receptor. Base qualities are not provided; no much larger clone lies one nucleotide away. This specimen comes from a study of blood T cell repertoires in COVID-19 (dated by TCRdb to 2020 to 2021). As for the study more broadly: The collaborator samples originated in the United States, Italy and Spain and spanned the acute and convalescent phases of COVID-19. The samples were drawn from the first 160 participants of the ongoing ImmuneRACE study and from some 1,300 subjects provided by 6 global collaborators. The material from the prospective study consisted of cDNA or gDNA derived from T cells, B-cell-depleted T cells, or PBMCs. Where available, HLA class I and class II types were taken from metadata supplied by the sample provider and were not determined by assay-based typing. Deeply sampled blood TCRbeta repertoires from subjects exposed to, actively infected with, or recovered from COVID-19 were included in the dataset. Nearly every sample came with metadata listing a de-identified subject ID, COVID-19 status, age in years and sex. The repertoires were released in a freely available public database intended as a resource for research on the immune response to SARS-CoV-2.

Summary of the overall study and its limitations: The amount of clinical and demographic metadata varied by source and participant and was provided uncurated.

Spanning cysteine to phenylalanine, the CDR3 consists of 12 amino acids. The read is trimmed to its CDR3 DNA, 36 bases read in frame from base 1. The germline ends are 14 bases apart after V is trimmed by 1 base and J by 14 bases. TCRbeta CDR3 regions were amplified from genomic DNA using the immunoSEQ Assay, a bias-controlled multiplex PCR. The paper's processing steps were these. Nucleated cell counts per sample were estimated from amplification of reference gene primers within the assay. To quantify the absolute abundance of each unique TCRbeta CDR3 rearrangement, sequence reads were collapsed and filtered. For each sample, productive Simpson clonality was calculated by taking the square root of Simpson's diversity index across productive rearrangements. This immuneACCESS table, as held by TCRdb, lists in-frame sequences with V and J called but not all clones. Of the missing ones, under half trace to an unresolved V gene in checked studies; the others have no known cause. That table supplies the V and J calls and clone size; D and trimming were determined from the DNA. The sample table records roughly 330,000 clones; nearly 90% of these occur just once. The ten largest clones represent about 6% of the sample.

Participants in the prospective study were enrolled through a virtual design, were aged roughly 18 to 100 years, and lived in some 24 United States geographic areas. To assign participants to cohorts, the prospective study relied on clinical history that participants themselves reported in a screening survey and a study questionnaire. ImmuneRACE Cohort 3 recovered participants were defined by two consecutive negative NP/OP PCR tests, healthcare professional clearance, or symptom resolution. In the prospective study, mobile phlebotomists collected whole blood, serum and a nasopharyngeal or oropharyngeal swab from each participant. Over a roughly 2-month period, participants in the prospective study had the option of providing additional blood draws and questionnaires. Before DNA extraction, prospective study blood samples were shipped either frozen or at room temperature.

This receptor was obtained from a young woman who had recovered from COVID-19. The sequence is built from TRBV12-3 or TRBV12-4 and TRBJ1-1; no D gene is confidently identified. What was sequenced was PBMCs or T cells enriched from blood (not recorded which). DNA sequence: TGTGCCAGCAGTTTAGGGCAAGTAAGGGAGTTCTTT. Translated, it gives CASSLGQVREFF.